The 20 T cell receptor beta chains listed next were all sequenced from one sample in a study of T cells in Graves' hyperthyroidism and ophthalmopathy. Amplification targeted TCR beta CDR3 regions from RNA transcripts. First-round RT-PCR targeting the TCR CDR3 was performed with the HTBI primer set. TCRdb recomputed calls from the multiplex PCR reads with MiXCR, one row per CDR3 protein. This table holds a few hundred thousand distinct CDR3 sequences, around 14% found once. The sequencing sample was made of blood. The receptor source for this set is a woman in her 30s with Graves' hyperthyroidism.

This clonotype was detected many times. The rearrangement uses TRBV29-1 and TRBJ2-5; 7 nucleotides line up with TRBD2. Germline-derived CDR1 and CDR2 are SQVTM and ANQGSEA. The CDR3 extends over 13 amino acids. V trimming: 1 base; J trimming: 5 bases; junction bases outside the gene matches: 4. The CDR3 spells CSVEGGEGETQYF. CDR3 nucleotide sequence: TGCAGCGTTGAAGGAGGGGAGGGGGAGACCCAGTACTTC.

This clonotype showed up just a few times. The gene calls are TRBV14 and TRBJ2-7; 10 bases are shared with TRBD1. V dropped 4 bases and J dropped 6; count of bases not matched to a gene: 12. The germline V gene encodes CDR1 SGHDN and CDR2 FVKESK. The CDR3 covers 16 residues. CDR3 residues: CASSRGTGDVLPEQYF. The CDR3 DNA sequence: TGTGCCAGCAGCCGGGGGACAGGGGACGTACTTCCCGAGCAGTACTTC.

This clonotype was counted at least ten times. The V and J genes are TRBV7-9 and TRBJ2-1; D gene ambiguous. The CDR3 sequence is 13 residues long. Trimming removed 1 base from V and 9 bases from J, with 10 bases in between. In germline, CDR1 is SEHNR, CDR2 FQNEAQ (reference sequence). The CDR3 sequence is CASSLDWRREQFF. The CDR3 nucleotides read TGTGCCAGCAGCTTAGATTGGCGTCGTGAGCAGTTCTTC.

This clonotype was observed a handful of times. The V and J genes are TRBV13 and TRBJ2-5, with TRBD1 matching 7 bases. This CDR3 comprises 17 residues. Germline CDR1 is PRHDT and CDR2 is FYEKMQ (reference sequence). V lost 5 bases and J lost 5; bases outside the gene matches: 17. The CDR3 nucleotides read TGTGCCAGCAGCCCACCCTACCGGACAGGCCTGGCGGAGACCCAGTACTTC. This gives the protein CASSPPYRTGLAETQYF.

The rearrangement joins TRBV6-1 to TRBJ2-7, with no clear D. The CDR3 contains 13 residues. Looked up from germline, CDR1 is MNHNS and CDR2 is SASEGT. Trimming took off 4 bases at V and 8 bases at J, with 15 bases between the two ends. In DNA, the CDR3 is TGTGCCAGCAGTGGTATGGTGGGTTCCAAGCAGTACTTC. It encodes CASSGMVGSKQYF.

The chain is built from TRBV14 and TRBJ2-1; 11 bases are a match to TRBD2. The J segment lost 9 bases and the V segment lost 2 bases, leaving 9 bases of the junction unmatched. This CDR3 spans 16 amino acids. Germline CDR1 SGHDN, CDR2 FVKESK. The CDR3: CASSQFILAGGGEQFF. The CDR3 bases are TGTGCCAGCAGCCAATTTATCCTAGCGGGAGGTGGTGAGCAGTTCTTC.

This clonotype was seen ten or more times. The CDR3 is CASSPLHLAESSYNEQFF. As DNA, the CDR3 is TGTGCCAGCAGTCCACTTCACCTAGCGGAAAGCTCCTACAATGAGCAGTTCTTC. The chain recombines TRBV6-2 or TRBV6-3 with TRBJ2-1; 7 positions agree with TRBD2. The junction had 13 bases not matched to a gene; V was cut back by 5 bases and J by 0 bases. The CDR3 extends over 18 amino acids. Germline assignment: CDR1 MNHEY and CDR2 SVGEGT.

Many counts were recorded for this clonotype. V usage is TRBV11-2 and J usage is TRBJ2-1; TRBD2 matches 7 bases. The germline V gene encodes CDR1 SGHAT and CDR2 FQNNGV. The J segment lost 0 bases and the V segment lost 2 bases, leaving 10 bases of the junction unmatched. The CDR3 consists of 18 residues. For the CDR3, the DNA is TGTGCCAGCAGCTTACTACGTAGGCGGGAGCCCTCCTACAATGAGCAGTTCTTC. This codes for CASSLLRRREPSYNEQFF. The complete variable domain, with remaining parts taken from reference TRBV11-2 and TRBJ2-1, reads EAGVAQSPRYKIIEKRQSVAFWCNPISGHATLYWYQQILGQGPKLLIQFQNNGVVDDSQLPKDRFSAERLKGVDSTLKIQPAKLEDSAVYLCASSLLRRREPSYNEQFFGPGTRLTVL.

This clonotype appeared many times. The chain links TRBV5-5 to TRBJ2-3, with 7 bases fitting TRBD2. This CDR3 has 15 residues. V shed 1 base and J 2 bases; nucleotides not matched to a gene: 4. CDR1 SGHKS and CDR2 YYEKEE come from the germline V gene (reference sequence). The CDR3: CASSLWLADTDTQYF. As DNA, the CDR3 is TGTGCCAGCAGCTTGTGGCTAGCGGACACAGATACGCAGTATTTT.

This clonotype was found a few times. CDR3 loop: CASSASGLYGDYGYTF. The CDR3 region has the DNA TGTGCCAGCAGCGCATCGGGACTTTATGGGGACTATGGCTACACCTTC. The chain employs TRBV7-2 and TRBJ1-2; D possibly corresponds to TRBD1 (5 bases). The germline V and J ends were trimmed by 5 bases and 3 bases, with 19 bases remaining between them. Germline V gives CDR1 SGHTA, CDR2 FQGNSA. The CDR3 consists of 16 residues.

This clonotype was found a few times. V is TRBV9 and J is TRBJ2-1, with D perhaps TRBD1 (6 bases). Per germline, CDR1 SGDLS and CDR2 YYNGEE. The V gene lost 6 bases and the J gene lost 0 bases, with 13 bases spanning the gap. The CDR3 contains 15 residues. CDR3 in amino acids: CASNPGQTSYNEQFF. As DNA, the CDR3 is TGTGCCAGCAACCCCGGACAGACCTCCTACAATGAGCAGTTCTTC.

A single count supports this clonotype. The chain couples TRBV28 to TRBJ1-2; D is uncertain. Germline CDR1 and CDR2: MDHEN and SYDVKM. The CDR3 is 14 residues long. V was cut by 2 bases and J by 6 bases, with 13 bases left in between. The CDR3 coding sequence is TGTGCCAGCAGTTTAAGGATCATCGGGCATGGCTACACCTTC. Amino acids: CASSLRIIGHGYTF.

This clonotype appeared many times. The gene calls are TRBV7-2 and TRBJ2-7; 11 positions agree with TRBD2. CDR3 size: 16 residues. The germline V gene has CDR1 SGHTA and CDR2 FQGNSA. The V and J ends lost 5 bases and 0 bases, in that order; junction bases with no gene match: 6. CDR3 sequence: CASSRLAGSSSYEQYF. The CDR3 coding sequence is TGTGCCAGCAGCAGACTAGCGGGGTCCAGCTCCTACGAGCAGTACTTC.

CDR3 sequence reads: CASSERFPAIWPQHF. Here the CDR3 DNA reads TGTGCCAGCAGTGAAAGGTTTCCGGCTATTTGGCCCCAGCATTTT. The chain combines TRBV12-3 or TRBV12-4 with TRBJ1-5; D gene ambiguous. Between the trimmed V and J ends, which lost 5 bases and 9 bases, there was a span of 20 bases. The length of the CDR3 is 15 residues.

This clonotype was counted at least ten times. V gene TRBV3-1 combines with J gene TRBJ1-1; D possibly corresponds to TRBD1 (5 bases). Trimming shortened V by 4 bases and J by 1 base, and 10 bases separated the two germline ends. Per germline, CDR1 LGHDT and CDR2 YNNKEL (reference sequence). The CDR3 covers 14 residues. CDR3 sequence (DNA): TGTGCCAGCAGCCTCCCGGGGGAGAACACTGAAGCTTTCTTT. It specifies CASSLPGENTEAFF. Combining the CDR3 with reference TRBV3-1 and TRBJ1-1 gives the whole variable domain DTAVSQTPKYLVTQMGNDKSIKCEQNLGHDTMYWYKQDSKKFLKIMFSYNNKELIINETVPNRFSPKSPDKAHLNLHINSLELGDSAVYFCASSLPGENTEAFFGQGTRLTVV.

This clonotype was found many times. The genes are TRBV28 and TRBJ2-1, with D perhaps given as TRBD1 or TRBD2 (5 bases each). The V gene's germline CDR1 is MDHEN and CDR2 SYDVKM. The CDR3 has 16 amino acids. V was clipped by 1 base and J by 6 bases, with 16 bases between them. CDR3 residues: CASSLSGARDGNEQFF. The CDR3 DNA is TGTGCCAGCAGTTTATCCGGGGCCCGAGACGGCAATGAGCAGTTCTTC.

This clonotype was observed a handful of times. V usage is TRBV6-4 and J usage is TRBJ2-7, with TRBD2 identical over 8 bases. Unmatched junction bases numbered 21, after V lost 8 bases and J lost 0 bases. This CDR3 is built from 19 residues. Looked up from germline, CDR1 is MRHNA and CDR2 is SNTAGT. Here the CDR3 reads CASPRGKLAESRSSYEQYF. CDR3 DNA: TGTGCCAGCCCGAGGGGGAAACTAGCGGAGAGCAGGAGCTCCTACGAGCAGTACTTC.

The rearrangement joins TRBV7-9 to TRBJ2-3; unclear D gene. V was pared by 0 bases and J by 1 base, with 20 bases between. The germline gives CDR1 SEHNR, CDR2 FQNEAQ (reference sequence). CDR3 length: 19 amino acids. CDR3 sequence reads: CASSLAETSIDPGTDTQYF. The CDR3 DNA reads as TGTGCCAGCAGCTTAGCGGAGACGAGTATTGACCCTGGCACAGATACGCAGTATTTT.

This clonotype was recorded a few times. CDR3: CASSPFGRGRAGANVLTF. The CDR3 DNA sequence: TGTGCCAGCAGCCCCTTCGGCAGGGGGCGAGCTGGGGCCAACGTCCTGACTTTC. The V call is TRBV7-3, the J call TRBJ2-6, with 8 bases identical to TRBD1. Losses at the gene ends were 5 bases for V and 2 bases for J; bases not matched to a gene: 11. The CDR3 sequence is 18 residues long. Germline values: CDR1 SGHTA, CDR2 FQGTGA. Looking up the rest from reference TRBV7-3 and TRBJ2-6 gives the full variable domain: GAGVSQTPSNKVTEKGKYVELRCDPISGHTALYWYRQSLGQGPEFLIYFQGTGAADDSGLPNDRFFAVRPEGSVSTLKIQRTERGDSAVYLCASSPFGRGRAGANVLTFGAGSRLTVL.

At least ten counts were recorded for this clonotype. V is TRBV27 and J is TRBJ2-3; 12 nucleotides match TRBD1. Germline V gene lookup returns CDR1 MNHEY and CDR2 SMNVEV (reference sequence). This CDR3 has 16 residues. V dropped 5 bases and J dropped 8; count of bases not matched to a gene: 11. The CDR3 region has the DNA TGTGCCAGCAGTCCCCGGGGACAGGGGGCGGTGGTTACGCAGTATTTT. The encoded protein is CASSPRGQGAVVTQYF.